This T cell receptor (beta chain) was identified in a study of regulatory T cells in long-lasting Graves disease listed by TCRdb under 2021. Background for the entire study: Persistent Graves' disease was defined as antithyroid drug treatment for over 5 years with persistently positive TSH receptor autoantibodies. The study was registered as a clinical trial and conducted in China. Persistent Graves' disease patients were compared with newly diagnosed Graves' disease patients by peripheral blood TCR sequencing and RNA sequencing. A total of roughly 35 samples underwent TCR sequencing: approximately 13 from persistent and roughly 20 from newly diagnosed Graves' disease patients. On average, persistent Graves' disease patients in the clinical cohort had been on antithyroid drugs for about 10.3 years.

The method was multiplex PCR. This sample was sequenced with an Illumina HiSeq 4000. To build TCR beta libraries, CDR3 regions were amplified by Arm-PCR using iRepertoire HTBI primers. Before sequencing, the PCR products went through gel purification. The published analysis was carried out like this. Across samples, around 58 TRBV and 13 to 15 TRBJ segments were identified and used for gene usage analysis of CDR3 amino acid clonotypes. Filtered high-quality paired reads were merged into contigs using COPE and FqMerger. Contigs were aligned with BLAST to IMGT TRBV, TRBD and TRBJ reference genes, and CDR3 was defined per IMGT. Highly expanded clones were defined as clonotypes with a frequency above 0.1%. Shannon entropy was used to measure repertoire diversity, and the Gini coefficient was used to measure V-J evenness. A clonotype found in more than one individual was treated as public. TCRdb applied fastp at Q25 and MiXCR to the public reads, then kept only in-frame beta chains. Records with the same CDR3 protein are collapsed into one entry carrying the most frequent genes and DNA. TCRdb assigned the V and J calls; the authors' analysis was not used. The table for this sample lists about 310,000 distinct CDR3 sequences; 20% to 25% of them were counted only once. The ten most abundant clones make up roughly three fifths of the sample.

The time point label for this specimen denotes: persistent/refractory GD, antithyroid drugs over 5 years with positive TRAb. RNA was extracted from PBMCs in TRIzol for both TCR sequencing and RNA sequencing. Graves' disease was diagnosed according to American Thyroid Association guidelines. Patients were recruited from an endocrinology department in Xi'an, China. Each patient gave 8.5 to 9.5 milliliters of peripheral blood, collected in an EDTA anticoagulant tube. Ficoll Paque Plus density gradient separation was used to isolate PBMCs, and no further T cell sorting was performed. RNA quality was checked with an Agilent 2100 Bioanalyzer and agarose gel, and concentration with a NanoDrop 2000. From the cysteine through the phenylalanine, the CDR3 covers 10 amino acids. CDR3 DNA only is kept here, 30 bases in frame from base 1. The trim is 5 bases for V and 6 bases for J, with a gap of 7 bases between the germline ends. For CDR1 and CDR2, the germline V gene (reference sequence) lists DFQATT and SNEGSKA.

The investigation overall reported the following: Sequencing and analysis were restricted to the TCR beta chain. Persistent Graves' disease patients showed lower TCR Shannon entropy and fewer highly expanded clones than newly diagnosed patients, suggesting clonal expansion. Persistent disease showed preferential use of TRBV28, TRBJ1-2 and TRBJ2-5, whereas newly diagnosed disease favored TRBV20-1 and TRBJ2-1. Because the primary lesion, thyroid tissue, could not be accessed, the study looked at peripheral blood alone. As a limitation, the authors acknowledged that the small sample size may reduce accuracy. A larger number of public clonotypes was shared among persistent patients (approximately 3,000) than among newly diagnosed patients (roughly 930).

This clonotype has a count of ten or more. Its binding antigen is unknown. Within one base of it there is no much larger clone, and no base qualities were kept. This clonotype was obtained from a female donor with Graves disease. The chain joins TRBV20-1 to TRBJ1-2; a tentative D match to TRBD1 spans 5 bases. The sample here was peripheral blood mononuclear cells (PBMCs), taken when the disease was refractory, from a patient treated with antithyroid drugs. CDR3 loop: CSAGDDGYTF. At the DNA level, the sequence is TGCAGTGCTGGGGACGATGGCTACACCTTC.